This TCR beta chain was profiled in a study of cytomegalovirus exposure and HLA in healthy donors. Study-wide findings and caveats: Clusters of TCRs from the first cohort tended to co-occur in the 95 to 150 validation repertoires (as a later analysis found).

The V gene's germline CDR1 is MNHNY and CDR2 SVGAGI (reference sequence). With 5 bases removed from V and 6 bases from J, the gap between germline ends came to 8 bases. CDR3 length: 12 residues. In the case of this clone: The antigen is not known.

The assay was immunoSEQ multiplex PCR, and TCRdb's table has in-frame clones only and misses some. This repertoire shows some 72,000 clones, 95% to 97% found once; its top ten account for less than 2%. This TCR derives from a man between 18 and 29 years old in good health and CMV-seropositive. This sequence joins TRBV6-6 and TRBJ2-1; D remains ambiguous. Sequenced material: PBMCs. The CDR3 region has the DNA TGTGCCAGCAGTCGTACCAGCAATGAGCAGTTCTTC. Translation: CASSRTSNEQFF.